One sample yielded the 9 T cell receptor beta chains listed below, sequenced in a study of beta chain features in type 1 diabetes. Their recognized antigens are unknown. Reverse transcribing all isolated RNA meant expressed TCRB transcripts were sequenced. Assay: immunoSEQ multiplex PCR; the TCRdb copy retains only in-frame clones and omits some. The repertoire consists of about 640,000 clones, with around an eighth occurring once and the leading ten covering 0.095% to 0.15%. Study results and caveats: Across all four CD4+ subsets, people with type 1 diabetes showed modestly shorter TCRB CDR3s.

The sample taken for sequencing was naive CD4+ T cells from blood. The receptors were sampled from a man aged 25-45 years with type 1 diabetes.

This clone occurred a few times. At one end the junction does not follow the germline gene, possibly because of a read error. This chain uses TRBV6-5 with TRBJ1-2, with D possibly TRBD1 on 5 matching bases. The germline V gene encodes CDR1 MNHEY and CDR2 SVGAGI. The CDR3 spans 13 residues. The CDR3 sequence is CASSSSFRDPLSF. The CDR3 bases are TGTGCCAGCAGCTCTTCCTTCCGGGACCCCCTTTCCTTC.

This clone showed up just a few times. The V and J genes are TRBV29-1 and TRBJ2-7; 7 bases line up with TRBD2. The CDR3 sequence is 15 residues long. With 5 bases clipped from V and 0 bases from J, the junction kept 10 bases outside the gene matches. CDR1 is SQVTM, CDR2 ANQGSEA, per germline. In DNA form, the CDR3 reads TGCAGCGTTTCAGGAGGCGGGGGACCCTCCTACGAGCAGTACTTC. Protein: CSVSGGGGPSYEQYF.

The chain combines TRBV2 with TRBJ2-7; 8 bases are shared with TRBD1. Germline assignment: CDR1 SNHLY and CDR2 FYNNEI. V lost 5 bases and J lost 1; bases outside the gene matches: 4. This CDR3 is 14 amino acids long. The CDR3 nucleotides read TGTGCCAGCAGTCTGACAGGGGAATCCTACGAGCAGTACTTC. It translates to CASSLTGESYEQYF.

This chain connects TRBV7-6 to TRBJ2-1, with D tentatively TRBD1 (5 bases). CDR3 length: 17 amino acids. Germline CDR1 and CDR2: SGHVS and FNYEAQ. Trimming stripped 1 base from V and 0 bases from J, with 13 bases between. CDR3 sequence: CASSLVLGQSSYNEQFF. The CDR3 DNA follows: TGTGCCAGCAGCTTAGTGTTGGGGCAGAGCTCCTACAATGAGCAGTTCTTC.

The CDR3 DNA is TGTGCCAGCACCCAAGGGACTAACAATGAGCAGTTCTTC. This translates into CASTQGTNNEQFF. This chain uses TRBV7-2 with TRBJ2-1, with TRBD2 identical over 7 bases. This CDR3 is built from 13 residues. Trimming cost V 7 bases and J 5 bases; bases outside gene matches: 5. The germline CDR1 and CDR2 sequences are SGHTA and FQGNSA.

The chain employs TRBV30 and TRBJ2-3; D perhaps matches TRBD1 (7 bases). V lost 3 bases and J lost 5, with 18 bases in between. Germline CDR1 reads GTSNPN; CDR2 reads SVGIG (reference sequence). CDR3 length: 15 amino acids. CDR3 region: CAWRGGSGLGDTQYF. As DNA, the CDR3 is TGTGCCTGGAGAGGGGGCAGCGGGCTTGGAGATACGCAGTATTTT.

The CDR3 reads CASYTGGEQYF. In nucleotides, the CDR3 is TGTGCCAGCTACACTGGAGGGGAGCAGTACTTC. The rearrangement links TRBV6-5 to TRBJ2-7; maybe TRBD2 (6 bases). V lost 8 bases to trimming and J lost 7 bases, with 12 bases between them. The germline V gene encodes CDR1 MNHEY and CDR2 SVGAGI. The CDR3 consists of 11 residues.

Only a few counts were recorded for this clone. The CDR3 reads CASSYKGGQTKSSSYNEQFF. The CDR3 bases are TGTGCCAGCAGCTATAAAGGGGGACAGACCAAATCGAGCTCCTACAATGAGCAGTTCTTC. The rearrangement joins TRBV9 to TRBJ2-1, with TRBD1 identical over 7 bases. CDR3 size: 20 residues. CDR1 and CDR2 (germline): SGDLS, YYNGEE. V gave up 4 bases and J gave up 0 bases; unmatched junction bases: 19.

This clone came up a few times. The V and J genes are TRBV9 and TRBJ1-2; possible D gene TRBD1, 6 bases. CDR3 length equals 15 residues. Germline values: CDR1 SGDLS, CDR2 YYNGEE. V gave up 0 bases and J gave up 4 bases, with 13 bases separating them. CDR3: CASSVAAQGGYGYTF. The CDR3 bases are TGTGCCAGCAGCGTAGCAGCACAGGGCGGCTATGGCTACACCTTC. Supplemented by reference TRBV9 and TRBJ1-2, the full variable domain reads DSGVTQTPKHLITATGQRVTLRCSPRSGDLSVYWYQQSLDQGLQFLIQYYNGEERAKGNILERFSAQQFPDLHSELNLSSLELGDSALYFCASSVAAQGGYGYTFGSGTRLTVV.